Following are 5 T cell receptor beta chains from one sample sequenced in a study of CD8 T cells in Susac syndrome. RNA totalling about 0.5 to 1 ug underwent reverse transcription with random hexamers. TCRdb itself ran the immunoSEQ multiplex PCR reads through MiXCR, one entry per CDR3 protein. The table includes around 150,000 distinct CDR3 sequences, around 95% detected once. Sequenced: CD4+ T cells from PBMCs. These TCRs come from a human donor with multiple sclerosis.

The CDR3, as DNA: TGTGCCAGCAGCCATAGCGGGGGGGCCAGTTACGAGCAGTACTTC. Translated: CASSHSGGASYEQYF. The V gene is TRBV3-1, the J gene TRBJ2-7, with 11 bases matching TRBD2. This CDR3 comprises 15 residues. J was trimmed by 4 bases and V by 3 bases; bases with no gene match: 5. The germline gives CDR1 LGHDT, CDR2 YNNKEL (reference sequence).

The chain combines TRBV25-1 with TRBJ2-2; 9 bases fit TRBD2. In germline, CDR1 is MGHDK, CDR2 SYGVNS. The CDR3 consists of 15 residues. After removal of 6 bases from V and 7 bases from J, the junction contained 9 bases not matched to a gene. The CDR3 here is CASRDSGSLLGELFF. The DNA for the CDR3 is TGTGCCAGCAGAGATAGCGGGAGTCTACTCGGGGAGCTGTTTTTT.

The chain employs TRBV4-3 and TRBJ2-7; D remains unclear. Germline assignment: CDR1 LGHNA and CDR2 YSLEER. With 4 bases removed from V and 0 bases from J, the gap between germline ends came to 16 bases. This CDR3 comprises 16 residues. The CDR3 spells CASSPSPQWTSYEQYF. For the CDR3, the DNA is TGCGCCAGCAGCCCTTCTCCTCAATGGACCTCCTACGAGCAGTACTTC.

The chain couples TRBV27 to TRBJ1-2; 7 nucleotides align to TRBD1. Germline CDR1 and CDR2: MNHEY and SMNVEV (reference sequence). Trimming at V came to 2 bases and at J to 1 base, leaving 4 bases not matched to a gene. The CDR3 contains 15 residues. The CDR3 protein is CASSLDRAGNYGYTF. Here the CDR3 DNA reads TGTGCCAGCAGTTTAGACAGGGCGGGTAACTATGGCTACACCTTC.

The rearrangement links TRBV9 to TRBJ2-3; D is unclear. V was shortened by 3 bases and J by 2 bases, with 13 bases between the two germline ends. Germline CDR1 reads SGDLS; CDR2 reads YYNGEE. The CDR3 is 15 amino acids. In DNA form, the CDR3 reads TGTGCCAGCAGCGCTGGGTCCCTTAACACAGATACGCAGTATTTT. This gives the protein CASSAGSLNTDTQYF.